Listed below are T cell receptor beta chains from one sample, sequenced in a study of T cell repertoires in cytomegalovirus infection. TCRdb recomputed calls from the reads with MiXCR, one row per CDR3 protein. The table lists approximately 390,000 distinct CDR3 sequences, around a third of them singletons, with 13% in the top ten. No antigens are known for them. The specimen comprised cultured PBMCs, sampled from culture after CMV antigen stimulation. Source of these receptors: a human donor in good health (CMV status not recorded). Some clones in this sample may be carry-over from other donors' samples. Each CDR3 is given with its conserved first and last residue. A D gene is named only where the DNA matches it firmly. Some rows mark clone size as missing; the rest say once, few, many or name a class of expanded clone.

V	J	size	D	length	DNA	CDR3
TRBV19	TRBJ1-2	.	.	11	TGTGCCAGTAATTCTTTAGGGGGCTACACCTTC	CASNSLGGYTF
TRBV6-1	TRBJ2-2	few	TRBD1	15	TGTGCCAGCAGTGGCGAGACAGGGGGTACCGGGGAGCTGTTTTTT	CASSGETGGTGELFF
TRBV20-1	TRBJ1-5	.	.	13	TGCAGTGCTATAAAAGACAGCAATCAGCCCCAGCATTTT	CSAIKDSNQPQHF
TRBV7-2	TRBJ1-4	many	TRBD1	14	TGTGCCAGCAGCCCGCGACAGGGGTCTGAAAAACTGTTTTTT	CASSPRQGSEKLFF
TRBV7-8	TRBJ1-2	many	.	14	TGTGCCAGCAGCTTAGCTGGTGGATTCTATGGCTACACCTTC	CASSLAGGFYGYTF
TRBV19	TRBJ2-7	.	.	14	TGTGCCAGTAGTATAGGGGACCTATCGCGGGAGCAGTACTTC	CASSIGDLSREQYF
TRBV12-3/TRBV12-4	TRBJ1-6	once	TRBD1	14	TGTGCCAGCAGGACGACAGGGAATAGGTCACCCCTCCACTTT	CASRTTGNRSPLHF
TRBV6-8	TRBJ2-5	.	.	16	TGTGCCAGCAGTTACTTGGGGACTCCGTACCAAGAGACCCAGTACTTC	CASSYLGTPYQETQYF
TRBV7-2	TRBJ2-2	few	TRBD2	15	TGTGCCAGCAGCTTTTGGGTGGGAGGGACCGGGGAGCTGTTTTTT	CASSFWVGGTGELFF
TRBV4-2	TRBJ1-1	.	.	17	TGTGCCAGCAGCCAAGTCGGGGTAAGTGGAATGAACACTGAAGCTTTCTTT	CASSQVGVSGMNTEAFF
TRBV20-1	TRBJ2-1	.	.	13	TGCAGTGCTAGAGGGACAGTCCTGGGTGAGCAGTTCTTC	CSARGTVLGEQFF
TRBV19	TRBJ2-1	.	TRBD2	17	TGTGCCAGTAGTACCCCTTTTAGCGGGAGCTCCTACAATGAGCAGTTCTTC	CASSTPFSGSSYNEQFF
TRBV29-1	TRBJ1-2	few	TRBD1	15	TGCAGCGTTCGCAGGACGGGACAGCCATACGATGGCTACACCTTC	CSVRRTGQPYDGYTF
TRBV6-1	TRBJ2-3	.	TRBD1	15	TGTGCCAGCAGCTTCGCACAGGGGGCATCAGATACGCAGTATTTT	CASSFAQGASDTQYF
TRBV20-1	TRBJ2-7	.	TRBD2	16	TGCAGTGCTAGCGGGGTACTAGCGGGGTTCTTATACGAGCAGTACTTC	CSASGVLAGFLYEQYF
TRBV27	TRBJ1-1	.	.	13	TGTGCCAGCAGCCAAGGGACCTACACTGAAGCTTTCTTT	CASSQGTYTEAFF
TRBV24-1	TRBJ2-1	.	.	17	TGTGCCACCAGTGTAGGGGAGGGGGGGAGCTCCTACAATGAGCAGTTCTTC	CATSVGEGGSSYNEQFF